Following are 32 T cell receptor delta chains from one sample sequenced in a study of γδ T cells in repeated Plasmodium falciparum infection. TCRdb reanalysed the multiplex PCR reads with CATT. The sample yields about 57,000 delta-chain clones, roughly 1.8% seen once. Vgamma9/Vdelta2+ and Vdelta2-negative gammadelta T cells were flow-sorted from PBMC for bulk sequencing. The sequenced sample was gamma-delta T cells from blood. The receptor source for this set is a pool of human donors (malaria-infected and uninfected, not separated).

This clone has a count of ten or more. Only one base separates this from a far larger clonotype, so it likely reflects a read error. This same CDR3 is encoded by further DNA sequences in the sample. The chain links TRDV1 to TRDJ1; 7 positions match TRDD3. The germline CDR1 and CDR2 sequences are TSWWSYY and QGS. The CDR3 runs to 21 residues. CDR3 in DNA: TGTGCTCTTGGGGAACGGTCTCGAGGGCTACCTTCTGGGGGGTACACCGATAAGCTCATCTTT. Translating gives CALGERSRGLPSGGYTDKLIF.

The table lists this clone with many counts. J is TRDJ1 and V is TRDV1; 7 nucleotides match TRDD3. Germline V lookup: CDR1 TSWWSYY, CDR2 QGS. The CDR3 runs to 13 residues. V shed 8 bases and J 7 bases; nucleotides not matched to a gene: 10. The CDR3 sequence: CALPTFLGGKLIF. In DNA form, the CDR3 reads TGTGCTCTTCCTACGTTCCTGGGGGGTAAACTCATCTTT.

A note on this clone: The likely explanation is a read error, given a far larger clone one base away. At the DNA level, this CDR3 is encoded by other sequences in the same sample as well. The gene calls are TRDV3 and TRDJ1, with unresolved D. Germline V gene sequence: CDR1 TVYSNPD, CDR2 GDNSRS (reference sequence). This CDR3 is 18 amino acids long. CDR3: CAFRSPNLRRSQVDKLIF. In nucleotides, the CDR3 is TGTGCCTTTAGGTCCCCCAATCTCCGGCGGAGTCAAGTCGATAAACTCATCTTC.

This clone was picked up many times. A read error likely explains why the TCRdb protein, taken from a much larger clone, differs from this DNA's translation at residue 16; the protein shown is translated from the DNA. The chain combines TRDV2 with TRDJ1; the match to TRDD3 covers 10 bases. Looked up from germline, CDR1 is GEAIGNYY and CDR2 is EKD. The CDR3 totals 17 residues. The CDR3 is CACDTVGGYADPDKLTF. DNA for the CDR3: TGTGCCTGTGACACCGTAGGGGGATACGCGGATCCCGATAAACTCACCTTT.

This clone was found a few times. TCRdb records a much larger clone's protein for this DNA, with a difference at residue 17 that likely arises from a read error; the protein given is the translation of the DNA. The V segment is TRDV2, and no J call was made; TRDD3, the D gene given by the table, was not confirmed from the DNA. This CDR3 is 18 amino acids long. The germline V gene encodes CDR1 GEAIGNYY and CDR2 EKD. CDR3 sequence (DNA): TGTGCCTGTGACAGTAGGCACTGGGGGATACCTTACACCGATAAACTCACCTTT. It is translated as CACDSRHWGIPYTDKLTF.

There are many counts of this clone. This DNA's translation and the protein TCRdb lists, from a much larger clone, do not match at residue 13, likely due to a read error; the protein shown is translated from the DNA. The gene calls are TRDV1 and TRDJ2; 8 nucleotides match TRDD3. Germline loops: CDR1 TSWWSYY, CDR2 QGS. The ends lost 3 bases at V and 0 bases at J; junction bases unmatched: 24. The CDR3 has 23 amino acids. As DNA, the CDR3 is TGTGCTCTTGGGGATCCCCCGGAAGGTTGGGGGATTGCGTCTATCCCTTTGACAGCACAACTCTTCTTT. This translates into CALGDPPEGWGIASIPLTAQLFF.

This clone was seen at least ten times. This likely reflects a read error, since a far larger clone is one base away. Other DNA sequences from this sample encode an identical CDR3 as well. V usage is TRDV2 and J usage is TRDJ1; D is unresolved. CDR1 and CDR2 from the germline V gene are GEAIGNYY and EKD. V was pared by 7 bases and J by 6 bases, with 41 bases between. The CDR3 has 21 amino acids. The CDR3 nucleotides are TGTGCCTGCGACCCAATAACGCCTGAGGGTTCGAGCCCGGGGCCTCTTAATAAACTCATCTTT. The encoded protein is CACDPITPEGSSPGPLNKLIF.

The sample holds a few counts of this clone. This DNA translates differently at residue 18 from the TCRdb protein, which is that of a much larger clone; a read error is likely, and the protein shown is the DNA's own translation. The chain employs TRAV29/DV5 and TRDJ1; 12 nucleotides align to TRDD3. As TCRdb names no J gene, one was assigned here on the basis of a DNA match to germline. Germline CDR1 reads NSMFDY; CDR2 reads ISSIKDK. The length of the CDR3 is 22 residues. After removal of 0 bases from V and 7 bases from J, the junction contained 28 bases not matched to a gene. DNA for the CDR3: TGTGCAGCAAGCGAAGGAACCCTTCTGAATATCTGGGGGATACGTTTAGCCGGTAAACTCATCTTT. It encodes CAASEGTLLNIWGIRLAGKLIF.

This clone was recorded at least ten times. The chain joins TRDV3 to TRDJ4, with D perhaps being TRDD2 or TRDD3 (5 bases each). V was clipped by 5 bases and J by 3 bases, with 31 bases between them. The CDR3 loop spans 17 amino acids. CDR1 and CDR2 (germline): TVYSNPD, GDNSRS (reference sequence). This chain's CDR3 is CAVSPPIDGRGDRPLIF. DNA of the CDR3: TGTGCCGTTTCTCCTCCTATCGACGGTCGCGGGGACCGACCCCTGATCTTT.

This clone was detected a few times. This DNA's translation differs at residue 6 from TCRdb's protein, which comes from a much larger clone; a read error is likely, and the protein shown is translated from the DNA. The rearrangement uses TRDV2 and TRDJ3; D uncertain. The ends were cut back, 1 base at V and 0 bases at J, with 12 bases in the middle. CDR3 size: 18 residues. CDR1 GEAIGNYY and CDR2 EKD come from the germline V gene. CDR3 sequence (DNA): TGTGCCTGTGACACTGTAGGTCAGAGCTCCTGGGACACCCGACAGATGTTTTTC. Encoded protein: CACDTVGQSSWDTRQMFF.

In this sample, this clone turned up a few times. TCRdb assigns this DNA the protein of a much larger clone, which departs from its translation at residue 20; this likely reflects a read error, and the protein shown comes from translating the DNA. This chain joins TRDV1 and TRDJ1, with D perhaps TRDD3 (5 bases). Trimming removed 0 bases from V and 3 bases from J, with 41 bases in between. Germline assignment: CDR1 TSWWSYY and CDR2 QGS. This CDR3 contains 25 residues. CDR3 protein: CALGELGRLGYSSSSGGQYPDKLIF. The CDR3 DNA follows: TGTGCTCTTGGGGAACTAGGCAGGCTCGGCTACTCTAGCTCATCCGGGGGGCAGTACCCCGATAAACTCATCTTT.

This clone was observed a handful of times. One base separates it from a far larger clone, so it is likely a read error. In the same sample, other DNA sequences code for this CDR3. The rearrangement links TRDV2 to TRDJ1, with TRDD3 identical over 13 bases. CDR1 and CDR2 (germline): GEAIGNYY, EKD. The CDR3 totals 18 residues. V trimming: 4 bases; J trimming: 1 base; junction bases outside the gene matches: 11. CDR3 sequence reads: CACDPVLGDTGVTDKLIF. The CDR3, as DNA: TGTGCCTGTGATCCCGTACTGGGGGATACGGGTGTCACCGATAAACTCATCTTT.

This clone was picked up a small number of times. This probably arose from a read error, given a far larger clone one base away. Other DNA sequences in this specimen translate into the identical CDR3. The chain is built from TRDV1 and TRDJ1; 10 nucleotides agree with TRDD3. The CDR3 contains 21 residues. Germline V gives CDR1 TSWWSYY, CDR2 QGS. The CDR3: CALGPLQPSILLGDATDKLIF. The CDR3 DNA reads TGTGCTCTTGGTCCCCTCCAACCCTCCATCCTACTGGGGGATGCCACCGACAAACTCATCTTT.

The sample holds many counts of this clone. A far larger clone is off by one base, so a read error is likely. Other DNA sequences in the sample encode the same CDR3. V is TRDV2 and J is TRDJ1, with a tentative D call TRDD3 (6 bases). The CDR3 has 20 residues. CDR1 is GEAIGNYY and CDR2 is EKD in the germline V gene. The V gene lost 3 bases and the J gene lost 0 bases, with 28 bases spanning the gap. The CDR3 protein is CACDHPQSWGSSAYTDKLIF. The CDR3, as DNA: TGTGCCTGTGACCATCCCCAATCCTGGGGATCATCTGCGTACACCGATAAACTCATCTTT.

This clone was detected a few times. TCRdb pairs this DNA with a much larger clone's protein that differs at residue 10, likely a read error; the protein shown was translated from the DNA. CDR3 in amino acids: CAYRIRLVGGPVGTDKLIF. The CDR3 DNA is TGTGCTTATAGGATCCGCTTGGTGGGGGGTCCTGTAGGCACCGATAAACTCATCTTT. The V call is TRAV38-2/DV8, the J call TRDJ1; tentatively, D is TRDD3 (6 bases). Trimming shortened V by 3 bases and J by 1 base, and 25 bases separated the two germline ends. Germline CDR1 TSESDYY, CDR2 QEAYKQQN. The CDR3 extends over 19 amino acids.

This clone appeared a few times. This DNA's translation and the protein TCRdb lists, from a much larger clone, do not match at residue 5, likely due to a read error; the protein shown is translated from the DNA. The chain has TRDV2 and TRDJ1, with 12 bases lining up with TRDD3. V shed 3 bases, J shed 3 bases, and the junction held 13 bases outside the gene matches. Germline assignment: CDR1 GEAIGNYY and CDR2 EKD. This CDR3 comprises 18 residues. In DNA form, the CDR3 reads TGTGCCTGTGACGCCTTACTGGGGGATACATTCCCTCCCGATAAACTCATCTTT. The encoded protein is CACDALLGDTFPPDKLIF.

This clone rates as medium-sized. This sample includes further DNA sequences coding for the same CDR3. This rearrangement joins TRDV1 to TRDJ1, with a tentative D call TRDD3 (6 bases). The CDR3 sequence is 16 residues long. Germline-derived CDR1 and CDR2 are TSWWSYY and QGS. V was clipped by 3 bases and J by 0 bases, with 14 bases between them. The CDR3 DNA reads TGTGCTCTTGGGGATTCTTGGGGGGGGTACACCGATAAACTCATCTTT. Amino acid sequence: CALGDSWGGYTDKLIF.

Remarks on this clone: The TCRdb protein comes from a much larger clone and disagrees with this DNA's translation at residue 19, likely due to a read error; the protein given here is derived from the DNA. The rearrangement uses TRAV38-2/DV8 and TRDJ3; 8 nucleotides match TRDD3. TCRdb supplies no J gene; here it was assigned by aligning the nucleotide sequence to germline. The CDR3 has 24 residues. Germline CDR1 reads TSESDYY; CDR2 reads QEAYKQQN. The CDR3 sequence is CAYRSWYRPPTGGQSPWDPRQMFF. The CDR3 DNA follows: TGTGCTTATAGGAGCTGGTACCGCCCTCCTACTGGGGGCCAGAGCCCCTGGGACCCCCGACAGATGTTTTTC.

This clone was observed many times. This DNA translates differently at residue 10 from the TCRdb protein, which is that of a much larger clone; a read error is likely, and the protein shown is the DNA's own translation. The sample has other DNA sequences that encode this CDR3 too. This sequence joins TRDV1 and TRDJ1; TRDD3 aligns across 9 bases. This CDR3 has 17 amino acids. The V gene end was trimmed by 4 bases and the J gene end by 2 bases; junction bases not matched to a gene: 11. Germline lookup yields CDR1 TSWWSYY and CDR2 QGS. This CDR3 reads CALGVGAGGLSTDKLIF. In nucleotides, the CDR3 is TGTGCTCTTGGGGTCGGGGCTGGGGGATTATCTACCGATAAACTCATCTTT.

This clone has a handful of counts. This likely reflects a read error, since a far larger clone is one base away. This CDR3 is also generated by other DNA sequences in the sample. This sequence joins TRDV1 and TRDJ1; 12 bases align to TRDD3. Here the J gene came from matching the DNA to germline, since TCRdb omits it. The CDR3 consists of 25 residues. Germline V gene sequence: CDR1 TSWWSYY, CDR2 QGS. CDR3 amino acids: CALGEQGNPTNKVWGIRWPTDKLIF. CDR3 nucleotides: TGTGCCCTTGGGGAACAGGGCAATCCTACGAACAAAGTCTGGGGGATACGATGGCCCACCGATAAACTCATCTTT.

This clone was seen more than once but under ten times. TCRdb assigns this DNA the protein of a much larger clone, which departs from its translation at residue 5; this likely reflects a read error, and the protein shown comes from translating the DNA. The chain is built from TRDV1 and TRDJ1, with no clear D. This CDR3 is 16 amino acids long. Germline values: CDR1 TSWWSYY, CDR2 QGS. V lost 4 bases, J lost 7 bases, and 22 bases lay in between. This chain's CDR3 is CALGGLIPQKEGKLIF. CDR3 nucleotide sequence: TGTGCTCTTGGGGGACTTATCCCCCAAAAGGAGGGTAAACTCATCTTT.

This clone was observed a handful of times. TCRdb's entry gives the protein of a much larger clone, which mismatches this DNA's translation at residues 5 and 19, likely from a read error; the protein reported here is translated from the DNA. The chain employs TRDV1 and TRDJ1; the match to TRDD3 covers 11 bases. Assignment of the J gene here rests on matching the DNA to germline, because TCRdb gives none. From germline, CDR1 is TSWWSYY and CDR2 QGS. The CDR3 loop spans 22 amino acids. The CDR3 loop reads CALGGPSYCLLGDICYTDELIF. The DNA for the CDR3 is TGTGCTCTTGGGGGACCTTCCTACTGTCTACTGGGGGATATTTGCTACACCGATGAACTCATCTTT.

This clone has only a few counts. TCRdb attributes to this sequence the protein of a much larger clone, which differs from the DNA translation at residue 16; a read error is likely, and the protein displayed is translated from the DNA. The rearrangement links TRDV1 to TRDJ1, with TRDD2 identical over 8 bases. Germline assignment: CDR1 TSWWSYY and CDR2 QGS. This CDR3 comprises 22 residues. V lost 1 base and J lost 1; bases outside the gene matches: 23. The CDR3 reads CALGEPSSYSDWVRLCTDKLIF. CDR3 DNA sequence: TGTGCTCTTGGGGAACCTTCTTCCTACAGTGACTGGGTCCGACTGTGCACCGATAAACTCATCTTT.

The sample holds a few counts of this clone. A far larger clone is off by one base, so a read error is likely. This CDR3 is also generated by other DNA sequences in the sample. The chain is built from TRDV2 and TRDJ1; 13 positions match TRDD3. The J gene, missing from TCRdb, was assigned here through DNA to germline matching. The germline V gene encodes CDR1 GEAIGNYY and CDR2 EKD. The ends lost 2 bases at V and 3 bases at J; junction bases unmatched: 23. The CDR3 runs 22 residues. The CDR3 loop reads CACDKKSVLRDVLGDTPDKLIF. The CDR3 DNA reads TGTGCCTGTGACAAGAAGTCTGTCCTACGGGACGTACTGGGGGATACGCCCGATAAACTCATCTTT.

Comment on this clone: A far larger clone differs by one base, so this is likely a read error. Other DNA sequences in this sample translate to the same CDR3. The chain recombines TRDV3 with TRDJ1; D perhaps matches TRDD2 (5 bases). This CDR3 comprises 23 residues. V shed 0 bases and J shed 0 bases, with 38 bases lying between them. Germline V gives CDR1 TVYSNPD, CDR2 GDNSRS (reference sequence). The CDR3 DNA reads as TGTGCCTTTAGAGGGGTTAGGTCGGGCCTACAGGGTGGAGGATTACTGTACACCGATAAACTCATCTTT. Its protein is CAFRGVRSGLQGGGLLYTDKLIF.

Details on this clone: The TCRdb protein comes from a much larger clone and disagrees with this DNA's translation at residue 16, likely due to a read error; the protein given here is derived from the DNA. The chain has TRDV2 and TRDJ1; 7 bases fit TRDD2. TCRdb carries no J gene annotation; the J gene was assigned here by matching the DNA with germline. The germline gives CDR1 GEAIGNYY, CDR2 EKD. CDR3 length equals 21 residues. Trimming removed 3 bases from V and 4 bases from J; junction bases left unmatched: 28. The CDR3 region is CACDFRLPPTTKGTPYDKLIF. CDR3 DNA: TGTGCCTGTGACTTTCGCCTTCCTCCTACTACTAAGGGTACGCCGTACGATAAACTCATCTTT.

Notes on this clone: A read error is likely here: a far larger clone is one base away. The same CDR3 is also encoded by other DNA sequences in this sample. The V and J genes are TRDV2 and TRDJ1; TRDD3 aligns across 8 bases. Germline matching of the DNA provided the J gene here, since TCRdb leaves it blank. V shed 0 bases and J 2 bases; nucleotides not matched to a gene: 25. CDR1 is GEAIGNYY and CDR2 is EKD in the germline V gene. CDR3 length: 22 residues. The CDR3 loop reads CACDTDEGSQSTGGAYTDKLIF. CDR3 in DNA: TGTGCCTGTGACACCGACGAAGGAAGTCAGAGTACTGGGGGGGCCTATACCGATAAACTCATCTTT.

This clone was seen a few times. The protein held in TCRdb is that of a much larger clone and does not match this DNA's translation at residue 7, likely because of a read error; the protein shown is translated from the DNA. The gene calls are TRDV1 and TRDJ1; 7 positions match TRDD3. Germline lookup yields CDR1 TSWWSYY and CDR2 QGS. CDR3 size: 23 residues. Germline trimming cut 4 bases from V and 0 bases from J; bases unmatched to any gene: 29. Written as DNA, the CDR3 is TGTGCTCTTGGGGGTCCCAACTCTGAAGAAGCTGGACTGGGGATATGGTACACCGATAAACTCATCTTT. Encoded protein: CALGGPNSEEAGLGIWYTDKLIF.

A note on this clone: A read error likely explains this, since a far larger clone differs by one base. Other DNA sequences in the sample encode the same CDR3. The V call is TRDV1, the J call TRDJ1; maybe TRDD3 (5 bases). The CDR3 spans 21 residues. Germline V gene data show CDR1 as TSWWSYY and CDR2 as QGS. This chain's CDR3 is CALGEPQRHSERVYATDKLIF. CDR3 nucleotides: TGTGCTCTTGGGGAACCCCAAAGACATTCCGAGAGGGTATACGCCACCGACAAACTCATCTTT.

This clone occurred many times. A single base is all that separates this from a far larger clone, so a read error is likely. This same CDR3 is encoded by further DNA sequences in the sample. The chain uses TRDV2 and TRDJ1, with TRDD3 as a possible D gene (6 bases). The CDR3 extends over 18 amino acids. From germline, CDR1 is GEAIGNYY and CDR2 EKD. V was shortened by 1 base and J by 0 bases, with 20 bases between the two germline ends. The CDR3 nucleotides read TGTGCCTGTGACACTGTCCGGGGGACCCAATTGTACACCGATAAACTCATCTTT. This sequence encodes CACDTVRGTQLYTDKLIF.

Ten or more counts support this clone. A read error is the likely source, as a far larger clone sits one nucleotide away. Other DNA sequences from this sample encode an identical CDR3 as well. The J gene is TRDJ1, the V gene TRDV1, with 12 nucleotides matching TRDD3. CDR1 and CDR2 (germline): TSWWSYY, QGS. This CDR3 has 23 residues. The junction had 20 bases not matched to a gene; V was cut back by 0 bases and J by 0 bases. This chain's CDR3 is CALGELGPSYDWGIQGNTDKLIF. CDR3 nucleotide sequence: TGTGCTCTTGGGGAACTGGGGCCCTCCTACGACTGGGGGATACAAGGGAACACCGATAAACTCATCTTT.

The sample holds a few counts of this clone. The protein in TCRdb stems from a much larger clone and differs at residue 9 from this DNA's translation, likely a read error; here the protein is translated from the DNA. The rearrangement joins TRDV1 to TRDJ1, with 11 bases that match TRDD3. Matching the DNA to germline supplied the J gene, which TCRdb does not give. The CDR3 loop spans 14 amino acids. From germline, CDR1 is TSWWSYY and CDR2 QGS. Trimming cost V 9 bases and J 4 bases; bases outside gene matches: 7. CDR3 loop: CALLGDTGCDKLIF. The DNA for the CDR3 is TGTGCTCTCCTGGGGGATACCGGCTGCGATAAACTCATCTTT.